This T cell receptor beta chain was found in a study of blood T cell repertoires in COVID-19 (dated by TCRdb to the early 2020s). With regard to the full study: The collaborator samples originated in the United States, Italy and Spain and spanned the acute and convalescent phases of COVID-19. The prospective study material was composed of cDNA or gDNA derived from T cells, B-cell-depleted T cells, or PBMCs. Deeply sampled blood TCRbeta repertoires from subjects exposed to, actively infected with, or recovered from COVID-19 were included in the dataset. A freely available public database, intended as a resource for researchers studying the immune response to SARS-CoV-2, is where the repertoires were released. The samples were drawn from the first 160 participants of the ongoing ImmuneRACE study and from 950 to 1,500 subjects provided by 6 global collaborators. Sample metadata almost always included a de-identified subject ID, COVID-19 status, age in years and sex. HLA class I and class II types, where available, came from metadata supplied by the sample provider rather than from assay-based typing.

The collaborating institutions used their own protocols to collect whole blood in K2EDTA tubes. For TCRbeta analysis, collaborator samples were shipped as frozen whole blood, as isolated PBMCs, or as DNA extracted from either sample type. The germline V gene provides CDR1 SGHTA and CDR2 FQGNSA. Compared with germline, V lacks 5 bases and J lacks 6 bases; bases without a gene match: 6. The CDR3 contains 14 residues, cysteine and phenylalanine counted. Only the CDR3 DNA is retained, 42 bases long and in frame from the first base. TCRbeta CDR3 regions were amplified from genomic DNA using the immunoSEQ Assay, a bias-controlled multiplex PCR. The original methods were these. The number of nucleated cells in each sample was estimated from the amplification of reference gene primers within the assay. To quantify the absolute abundance of each unique TCRbeta CDR3 rearrangement, sequence reads were collapsed and filtered. For each sample, productive Simpson clonality was calculated by taking the square root of Simpson's diversity index across productive rearrangements. This is the immuneACCESS table as TCRdb keeps it, with only in-frame sequences that have V and J called. A part of the clones is gone; compared with another copy, unresolved V genes explain less than half, and the rest is unexplained. D and trimming come from the DNA, and the V and J calls and clone size come from that table. The sample table lists some 100,000 clones, about 74% of them with a count of one. Roughly 5.6% of the sample rests with the top ten.

General findings and caveats noted by the study authors: How much clinical and demographic metadata was included differed by source and by participant, and the metadata was provided uncurated.

Concerning this clone itself: There is no known antigen for this receptor. Base qualities are missing; no much larger clone stands one base away.

Material for sequencing was peripheral blood. The V gene is TRBV7-2 and the J gene is TRBJ1-4; TRBD1 aligns with 7 central bases. The clonotype was recovered from a man between 65 and 85 years old with acute or convalescent COVID-19. CDR3 sequence: CASSPAQGDEKLFF. Read as DNA, the sequence is TGTGCCAGCAGCCCGGCCCAGGGGGATGAAAAACTGTTTTTT.